The 23 T cell receptor beta chains reported below all come from one sample, sequenced in a study of Ad26.COV2.S vaccination and SARS-CoV-2 variants. Assay: immunoSEQ multiplex PCR; the TCRdb copy retains only in-frame clones and omits some. The sample holds some 340,000 clones, 85% seen once. The treatment: about 20 received Ad26.COV2.S at low or high dose, single or two shots; 5 received placebo; per-sample allocation not given. Sampling happened 63 days after the first vaccine or placebo injection. The source material was peripheral blood, sampled in a trial of Ad26.COV2.S vaccine versus placebo. The source is a person between 18 and 60 years old who received the Ad26.COV2.S COVID-19 vaccine or a placebo.

The chain carries TRBV19 and TRBJ2-3; no reliable D call. Trimming stripped 5 bases from V and 2 bases from J, with 14 bases between. This CDR3 is 15 amino acids long. CDR1 is LNHDA and CDR2 is SQIVND in the germline V gene (reference sequence). The DNA of the CDR3 is TGTGCCAGTAGTGTCAGCGTCTCGGACACAGATACGCAGTATTTT. Its protein product is CASSVSVSDTDTQYF.

The chain couples TRBV30 to TRBJ1-5; D is ambiguous. Trimming shortened V by 2 bases and J by 3 bases, and 14 bases separated the two germline ends. This CDR3 region has 15 residues. Germline loops: CDR1 GTSNPN, CDR2 SVGIG (reference sequence). The CDR3 DNA follows: TGTGCCTGGAGTTCTCGTGGGGATGACAATCAGCCCCAGCATTTT. It specifies CAWSSRGDDNQPQHF. The variable domain in full, completed from reference TRBV30 and TRBJ1-5, reads SQTIHQWPATLVQPVGSPLSLECTVEGTSNPNLYWYRQAAGRGLQLLFYSVGIGQISSEVPQNLSASRPQDRQFILSSKKLLLSDSGFYLCAWSSRGDDNQPQHFGDGTRLSIL.

The J gene is TRBJ2-2, the V gene TRBV3-1 (or the pseudogene TRBV3-2), with D perhaps TRBD1 (7 bases). CDR1 is LGHDT, CDR2 YNNKEL, per germline (reference sequence). CDR3 size: 16 residues. V lost 1 base and J 6 bases, leaving 15 bases between the germline ends. The CDR3 DNA reads TGTGCCAGCAGCCAAGGCAGGGGGGCAGGACCCGGGGAGCTGTTTTTT. It encodes CASSQGRGAGPGELFF.

This chain uses TRBV18 with TRBJ2-7; tentative D call: TRBD1 (6 bases). Deletions cut 1 base from V and 1 base from J, with 8 bases between. Per germline, CDR1 KGHSH and CDR2 LQKENI. The CDR3 consists of 14 residues. The DNA for the CDR3 is TGTGCCAGCTCACCACTTGACAGGTCCTACGAGCAGTACTTC. Its translation is CASSPLDRSYEQYF.

This clone appeared a single time. The chain is built from TRBV11-3 and TRBJ2-2; 7 bases fit TRBD1. From germline, CDR1 is SGHNT and CDR2 YENEEA. The trim removed 4 bases at V and 3 bases at J, leaving 14 bases unmatched. The CDR3 contains 18 residues. The CDR3 spells CASSSPQGGPSDTGELFF. CDR3 DNA sequence: TGTGCCAGCAGCTCACCGCAAGGGGGCCCGAGTGACACCGGGGAGCTGTTTTTT.

The chain uses TRBV2 and TRBJ1-5; no definite D call. The CDR3 covers 16 residues. Trimming removed 8 bases from V and 3 bases from J, with 20 bases in between. Per germline, CDR1 SNHLY and CDR2 FYNNEI. The chain's CDR3 is CASRPFATTSNQPQHF. The CDR3 DNA sequence: TGTGCCAGCCGACCCTTCGCGACAACTTCCAATCAGCCCCAGCATTTT.

The gene calls are TRBV3-1 (or the pseudogene TRBV3-2) and TRBJ2-7; D not resolved. Germline V gives CDR1 LGHDT, CDR2 YNNKEL (reference sequence). The length of the CDR3 is 14 residues. Trimming took off 4 bases at V and 2 bases at J, with 12 bases between the two ends. CDR3 in amino acids: CASSLSIGPYEQYF. CDR3 nucleotides: TGTGCCAGCAGCCTTAGTATTGGTCCCTACGAGCAGTACTTC.

This clone is a singleton in its sample. The rearrangement uses TRBV10-1 and TRBJ2-7; 8 bases match TRBD1. Germline lookup yields CDR1 WNHNN and CDR2 SYGVQD (reference sequence). The V and J ends lost 1 base and 3 bases, in that order; junction bases with no gene match: 11. This CDR3 spans 17 amino acids. The CDR3 DNA is TGCGCCAGCAGTGAGTTGAGACAGGGGTGGAACTTCTACGAGCAGTACTTC. This sequence encodes CASSELRQGWNFYEQYF.

The chain uses TRBV3-1 (or the pseudogene TRBV3-2) and TRBJ2-3, with D perhaps assigned TRBD1 or TRBD2 (5 bases each). The V gene's germline CDR1 is LGHDT and CDR2 YNNKEL (reference sequence). The germline V and J ends were trimmed by 4 bases and 2 bases, with 13 bases remaining between them. The CDR3 has 15 amino acids. CDR3 loop: CASSRDPGNTDTQYF. DNA for the CDR3: TGTGCCAGCAGCCGGGACCCCGGGAACACAGATACGCAGTATTTT.

This sequence joins TRBV10-2 and TRBJ2-7; D not resolved. V shed 2 bases and J shed 2 bases, with 13 bases lying between them. The CDR3 has 15 residues. Germline CDR1 reads WSHSY; CDR2 reads SAAADI. The CDR3 here is CASSEVGSLPYEQYF. The DNA for the CDR3 is TGCGCCAGCAGTGAGGTTGGCAGCCTACCCTACGAGCAGTACTTC.

Regarding this clone: The same CDR3 arises from other DNA sequences in this sample as well. This chain connects TRBV18 to TRBJ1-2; D may be TRBD1 (6 bases). V was shortened by 1 base and J by 6 bases, with 9 bases between the two germline ends. Germline CDR1 is KGHSH and CDR2 is LQKENI. The CDR3 is 13 amino acids. In DNA form, the CDR3 reads TGTGCCAGCTCACCACAGGGGGAGAATGGCTACACCTTC. It codes for CASSPQGENGYTF.

The J gene is TRBJ2-1, the V gene TRBV4-1; 8 bases fit TRBD2. CDR3 length equals 16 residues. Trimming at V came to 1 base and at J to 4 bases, leaving 6 bases not matched to a gene. Per the germline V gene, CDR1 is MGHRA and CDR2 is YSYEKL. Here the CDR3 reads CASSQAKGLVYNEQFF. In nucleotides, the CDR3 is TGCGCCAGCAGCCAAGCCAAGGGACTAGTTTACAATGAGCAGTTCTTC.

This clone was observed a few times. The chain joins TRBV5-1 to TRBJ2-7, with D possibly being TRBD1 or TRBD2 (5 bases each). V was pared by 4 bases and J by 2 bases, with 13 bases between. Germline assignment: CDR1 SGHRS and CDR2 YFSETQ. The CDR3 extends over 14 amino acids. The CDR3 protein is CASSPSWGTYEQYF. CDR3 nucleotide sequence: TGCGCCAGCAGCCCCTCTTGGGGGACCTACGAGCAGTACTTC.

This sequence joins TRBV28 and TRBJ1-5; TRBD1 might be the D (5 bases). The CDR3 spans 16 residues. The germline CDR1 and CDR2 sequences are MDHEN and SYDVKM. V was cut by 8 bases and J by 0 bases, with 17 bases left in between. Here the CDR3 DNA reads TGTGCCAGCCGAACCCCCAGGGCCGATAGCAATCAGCCCCAGCATTTT. Its translation is CASRTPRADSNQPQHF.

V and J are TRBV4-1 and TRBJ1-6, with no clear D. The CDR3 is 17 amino acids. V lost 2 bases and J lost 9, with 20 bases in between. Germline assignment: CDR1 MGHRA and CDR2 YSYEKL. Here the CDR3 reads CASSQPVGGLGSSPLHF. The DNA of the CDR3 is TGCGCCAGCAGCCAACCAGTGGGTGGGCTCGGGAGTTCACCCCTCCACTTT.

In this sample, this clone turned up a few times. A read error may produce the germline difference seen at one junction end. CDR3 sequence: CSVKDRGGTEAFF. The CDR3 region has the DNA TGCAGCGTTAAAGACAGGGGGGGCACTGAAGCTTTCTTT. The chain employs TRBV29-1 and TRBJ1-1; 9 bases fit TRBD1. This CDR3 has 13 residues. From germline, CDR1 is SQVTM and CDR2 ANQGSEA.

This chain uses TRBV6-6 with TRBJ1-5; the D is unclear. The CDR3 is 15 residues long. V dropped 6 bases and J dropped 0 bases, with 12 bases sitting between them. The V gene's germline CDR1 is MNHNY and CDR2 SVGAGI (reference sequence). The CDR3 region has the DNA TGTGCCAGCAGCCCCGCGGCTAATAGCAATCAGCCCCAGCATTTT. Translating it yields CASSPAANSNQPQHF.

This chain links TRBV7-9 with TRBJ2-1, with D unresolved. There are 15 residues in the CDR3. CDR1 SEHNR and CDR2 FQNEAQ come from the germline V gene (reference sequence). The germline V and J ends were trimmed by 5 bases and 1 base, with 12 bases remaining between them. The CDR3 is CASSPSANSYNEQFF. DNA for the CDR3: TGTGCCAGCAGCCCATCGGCGAATTCCTACAATGAGCAGTTCTTC.

The V call is TRBV7-9, the J call TRBJ2-7, with no clear D. The V and J ends lost 5 bases and 2 bases respectively, with 13 bases between them. This CDR3 comprises 14 residues. Germline CDR1 SEHNR, CDR2 FQNEAQ (reference sequence). The CDR3 protein is CASSPDGPTYEQYF. The CDR3 nucleotides are TGTGCCAGCAGCCCGGACGGACCCACCTACGAGCAGTACTTC.

This chain links TRBV7-3 with TRBJ1-2; D call uncertain. Trimming removed 3 bases at V and 3 bases at J, with 8 bases between. This CDR3 contains 13 residues. Germline lookup yields CDR1 SGHTA and CDR2 FQGTGA. Here the CDR3 DNA reads TGTGCCAGCAGCTTTGCGGCAGACTATGGCTACACCTTC. Residues: CASSFAADYGYTF.

The chain uses TRBV9 and TRBJ2-3; TRBD2 matches 11 bases. This CDR3 contains 16 residues. V lost 7 bases and J lost 0; bases outside the gene matches: 7. The germline V gene encodes CDR1 SGDLS and CDR2 YYNGEE. The CDR3 DNA reads as TGTGCCAGCGCGGGACTAGCGGCCTCTAGCACAGATACGCAGTATTTT. Residues: CASAGLAASSTDTQYF.

The rearrangement links TRBV27 to TRBJ1-1, with 7 bases aligning to TRBD1. CDR3 length equals 14 residues. Germline trimming cut 6 bases from V and 5 bases from J; bases unmatched to any gene: 9. Per the germline V gene, CDR1 is MNHEY and CDR2 is SMNVEV (reference sequence). The DNA of the CDR3 is TGTGCCAGCAGCCAGGGGGTGGGGAAGACTGAAGCTTTCTTT. Translated: CASSQGVGKTEAFF.

The J gene is TRBJ1-1, the V gene TRBV19; 9 bases are shared with TRBD1. Germline loops: CDR1 LNHDA, CDR2 SQIVND (reference sequence). Trimming took 7 bases from V and 5 from J; bases not matched to a gene: 8. The CDR3 sequence is 14 residues long. CDR3 sequence reads: CASTLQGAKTEAFF. In DNA, the CDR3 is TGTGCCAGTACCCTACAGGGGGCAAAGACTGAAGCTTTCTTT.